The T cell receptor (beta chain) described here comes from a study of cytomegalovirus exposure and HLA in healthy donors. Study outcomes and limitations: Earlier results showed most TCR beta V segments being productive about 87% or about 30% of the time.

Primers: 60 Vbeta forward and 13 Jbeta reverse. TCRdb's copy holds only in-frame clones and misses some; the assay was immunoSEQ multiplex PCR. The sample lists more than 70,000 clones, around four fifths occurring once. Germline V gene lookup returns CDR1 SGDLS and CDR2 YYNGEE. The CDR3 runs to 16 residues. V shed 3 bases, J shed 2 bases, and the junction held 3 bases outside the gene matches. With respect to this clone: The antigen is undetermined.

The chain carries TRBV9 and TRBJ2-3, with TRBD2 matching 13 bases. Specimen: PBMCs. This TCR was sampled from a boy younger than 18 in good health and CMV-seronegative. The CDR3 DNA follows: TGTGCCAGCAGCGCCGGACTAGCGGGAGACACAGATACGCAGTATTTT. This translates into CASSAGLAGDTDTQYF.